The entry below describes one TCR beta chain. The table lists this clone with a few counts. Its target antigen remains unknown. No base quality values were provided; no much bigger clone lies one nucleotide off. V loses 3 bases of germline sequence and J loses 6 bases, and the interval between the two ends is 9 bases. Taken from cysteine to phenylalanine, the CDR3 has 13 residues. Only the CDR3 region is kept as DNA, spanning 39 bases read in frame from base 1. For CDR1 and CDR2, the germline V gene (reference sequence) lists SGHNT and YYREEE. According to the study, the label for this sample's time point signals: cycle 1 day 1 (C1D1), immediately before nivolumab initiation. Relapse after autologous stem cell transplantation had occurred in all trial patients, and cohorts A, B and C were distinguished by prior brentuximab vedotin exposure. Magnetic negative selection with a Miltenyi CD4+ T cell isolation kit was used to purify CD4+ T cells from thawed PBMCs. The trial cohort included fewer than 60 patients with relapsed/refractory classical Hodgkin lymphoma, and each patient had a best overall response of complete response, partial response or progressive disease. Single-agent nivolumab was administered to trial patients in the multi-cohort phase II CheckMate 205 trial. An independent review committee assessed best overall response using the 2007 International Working Group response criteria. Trial PBMCs were obtained immediately prior to nivolumab initiation (C1D1) and on therapy at cycle 2 day 1 and cycle 4 day 1. Peripheral blood was collected in 8 mL Vacutainer Cell Preparation Tubes, from which PBMCs were isolated by centrifugation and then cryopreserved. Purified CD4+ and CD8+ fractions were prepared only for cases where an additional PBMC sample was available. Magnetically labelled cells were depleted on LS columns in a quadroMACS separator, and the flow-through was collected as the purified fraction.

The data are from a study of PD-1 blockade in classical Hodgkin lymphoma (dated by TCRdb to 2020 to 2021). As for the study more broadly: Nivolumab dosing was 3 mg/kg intravenously every 2 weeks, continuing until either disease progression or unacceptable toxicity. The study used CyTOF and TCR beta sequencing to define a peripheral blood immune signature of response to PD-1 blockade in classical Hodgkin lymphoma.

Genomic DNA was isolated using the Qiagen DNeasy kit from unsorted PBMCs as well as from negatively selected CD4+ and CD8+ fractions. Using primers that anneal to V and J segments, immunoSEQ multiplex PCR amplified the TCR beta CDR3 regions. A synthetic immune receptor repertoire was used to minimize amplification bias, and any remaining bias was removed computationally after sequencing. Regarding the original processing steps: Custom Python scripts were used to quantify repertoire diversity as the Shannon entropy index. Unsorted, CD4+ and CD8+ repertoires were examined separately, except in combined analyses, for which CD4+ and CD8+ sequences were merged in silico. Clonal expansion was defined as at least a 2-fold frequency increase after treatment relative to C1D1, with a pseudocount of 0.5 for undetected baseline clones. Clones with 0 or 1 copy at C1D1 were classified as singleton clones, and clones with 2 or more copies were classified as non-singleton clones. Clones expanded in unsorted samples were labelled as CD4+, CD8+ or unknown by matching protein sequences in sorted samples from the same patient. Wilcoxon tests on paired samples were used to test diversity changes from C1D1 to C4D1. As stored in TCRdb, this immuneACCESS dataset retains in-frame rearrangements with V and J assigned. A fraction of the clones does not appear; measured against another copy, unresolved V genes explain less than half of the discrepancy, and the remainder lacks a known reason. That table supplies the V and J calls and clone size; D and trimming were determined from the DNA. The sample contains 30,000 to 35,000 clones, around nine tenths of them found a single time. The top ten hold 0.2% to 0.3% of the sample.

General conclusions and limits of the study: Only a single clinical trial cohort was studied, and what caused the repertoire differences, possibly disease activity or prior therapy, remained undefined. By C4D1, a significant rise was seen in CD4+ TCR diversity but not in CD8+ TCR diversity (p=0.0027 vs p=0.16), and the rise was most apparent among complete responders (p=0.02). Trial patients with a complete response had baseline diversity similar to that of newly diagnosed patients, while partial responders and progressors had significantly lower diversity. Newly diagnosed patients were reported to have lower baseline TCR diversity than healthy donors, and relapsed/refractory patients were reported to have lower baseline TCR diversity still. Diversity was lower in patients who began nivolumab less than 1 year after ASCT, so these patients were left out of later analyses to avoid confounding by immune reconstitution.

This chain joins TRBV5-4 to TRBJ2-2, and TRBD1 may be the D gene, going by 6 matching bases. The sample consisted of CD4+ T cells from blood, taken at baseline. This TCR derives from a human donor with classical Hodgkin lymphoma. The nucleotides read TGTGCCAGCAGCTCGAAGGGGGCCGGGGAGCTGTTTTTT. This gives the protein CASSSKGAGELFF.